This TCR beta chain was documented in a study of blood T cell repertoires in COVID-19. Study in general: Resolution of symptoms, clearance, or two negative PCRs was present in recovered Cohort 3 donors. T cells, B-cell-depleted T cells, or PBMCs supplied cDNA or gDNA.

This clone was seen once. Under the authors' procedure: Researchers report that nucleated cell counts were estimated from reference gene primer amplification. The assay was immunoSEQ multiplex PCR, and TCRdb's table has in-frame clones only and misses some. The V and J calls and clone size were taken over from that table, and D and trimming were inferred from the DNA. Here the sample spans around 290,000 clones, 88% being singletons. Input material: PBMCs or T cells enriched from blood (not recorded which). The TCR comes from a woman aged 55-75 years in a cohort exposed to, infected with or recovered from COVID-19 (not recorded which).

The CDR3 spells CASSFREGGEQYF. The CDR3 bases are TGTGCCAGCAGCTTCAGGGAGGGGGGTGAGCAGTACTTC. The J gene is TRBJ2-7, the V gene TRBV11-3, with D possibly being TRBD2 (7 bases). This CDR3 region has 13 residues. Trimming took 3 bases from V and 7 from J, leaving 13 bases between them. Germline V gives CDR1 SGHNT, CDR2 YENEEA.